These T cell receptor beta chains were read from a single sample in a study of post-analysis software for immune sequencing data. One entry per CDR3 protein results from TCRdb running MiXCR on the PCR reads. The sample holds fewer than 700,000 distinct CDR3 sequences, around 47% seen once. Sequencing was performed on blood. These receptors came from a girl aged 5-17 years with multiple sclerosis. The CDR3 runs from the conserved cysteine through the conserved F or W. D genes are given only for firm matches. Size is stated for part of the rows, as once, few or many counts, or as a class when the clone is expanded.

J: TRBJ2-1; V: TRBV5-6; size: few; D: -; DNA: TGTGCCAGCAGCTTGGAAACGGTGGACAATGAGCAGTTCTTC; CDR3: CASSLETVDNEQFF
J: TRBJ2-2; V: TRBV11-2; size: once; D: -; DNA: TGTGCCAGCAGCTTAGGGACACCGACCGGGGAGCTGTTTTTT; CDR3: CASSLGTPTGELFF
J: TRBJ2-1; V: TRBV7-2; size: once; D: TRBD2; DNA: TGTGCCAGCAGCTCCGGACTAGCGGGGAAAAATGAGCAGTTCTTC; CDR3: CASSSGLAGKNEQFF
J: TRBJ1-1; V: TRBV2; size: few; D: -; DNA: TGTGCCAGCAGCGGGAACCCGGGGACTGAAGCTTTCTTT; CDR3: CASSGNPGTEAFF
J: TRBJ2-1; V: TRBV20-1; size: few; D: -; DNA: TGCAGTGCTAGAATGGTTGGGGCAGGTGGGAATGAGCAGTTCTTC; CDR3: CSARMVGAGGNEQFF
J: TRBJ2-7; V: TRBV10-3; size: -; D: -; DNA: TGTGCCATCAGTGAGTCGGAGGGACACGGGTACTTC; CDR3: CAISESEGHGYF
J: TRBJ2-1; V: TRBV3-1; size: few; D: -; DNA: TGTGCCAGCAGCCAAGATAGTGGAGGGGAGGCGTTCTTC; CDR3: CASSQDSGGEAFF
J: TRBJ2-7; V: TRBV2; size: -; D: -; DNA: TGTGCCAGCAGTGGTAAATACGAGCAGTACTTC; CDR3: CASSGKYEQYF
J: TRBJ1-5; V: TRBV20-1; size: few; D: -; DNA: TGCAGTGCTACCGGGCGCGCACAGGGACCCCAGCATTTT; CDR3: CSATGRAQGPQHF
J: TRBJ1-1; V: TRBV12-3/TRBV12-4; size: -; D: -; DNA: TGTGCCAGCAGGCTGTCTAGGAGGAACACTGAAGCTTTCTTT; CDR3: CASRLSRRNTEAFF
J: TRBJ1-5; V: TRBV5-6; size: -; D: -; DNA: TGTGCCAGCAGCTTGGTTGGCGGACAGCCCCAGCATTTT; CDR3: CASSLVGGQPQHF
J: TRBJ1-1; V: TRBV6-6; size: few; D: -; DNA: TGTGCCAGCAGTATCCGTGGTGTAGCTTTCTTT; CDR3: CASSIRGVAFF
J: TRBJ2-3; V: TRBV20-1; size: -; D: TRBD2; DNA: TGCAGTGCTTATCCGCTAGCGGGGGGGCCCGGAGATACGCAGTATTTT; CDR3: CSAYPLAGGPGDTQYF
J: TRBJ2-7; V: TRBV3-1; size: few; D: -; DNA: TGTGCCAGCAGCCAAGAGGGACAAGGCTACGAGCAGTACTTC; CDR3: CASSQEGQGYEQYF
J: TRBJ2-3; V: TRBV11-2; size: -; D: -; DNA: TGTGCCAGCAGCCCGACGGCTCAAAGGTCAGATACGCAGTATTTT; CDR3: CASSPTAQRSDTQYF
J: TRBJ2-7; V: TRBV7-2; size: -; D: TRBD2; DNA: TGTGCCAGCAGTTTCGCCGGGACTAGCGGAACCTACGAGCAGTACTTC; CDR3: CASSFAGTSGTYEQYF
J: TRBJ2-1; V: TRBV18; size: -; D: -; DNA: TGTGCCAACTCACCCGACATAGAGACCCAGTTCTTC; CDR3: CANSPDIETQFF
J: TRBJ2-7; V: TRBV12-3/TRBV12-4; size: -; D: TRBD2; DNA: TGTGCCAGCAGCGCGAGCGGGAGGTATTTTCCCAACTACGAGCAGTACTTC; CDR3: CASSASGRYFPNYEQYF
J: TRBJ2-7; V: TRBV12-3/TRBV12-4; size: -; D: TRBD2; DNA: TGTGCCAGCAGTTGGACTAGCAGCTCCTACGAGCAGTACTTC; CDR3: CASSWTSSSYEQYF
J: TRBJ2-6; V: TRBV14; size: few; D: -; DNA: TGTGCCAGCAGCCAAGGTCACTCTGGGGCCAACGTCCTGACTTTC; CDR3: CASSQGHSGANVLTF
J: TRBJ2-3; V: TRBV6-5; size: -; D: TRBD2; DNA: TGTGCCAGCAGTGCCCTTGCGGGGGGGGATACGCAGTATTTT; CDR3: CASSALAGGDTQYF
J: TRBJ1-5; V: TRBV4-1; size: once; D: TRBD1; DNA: TGCGCCAGCAGCCAAGTGCCGGACAGGGCGAATCAGCCCCAGCATTTT; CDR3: CASSQVPDRANQPQHF
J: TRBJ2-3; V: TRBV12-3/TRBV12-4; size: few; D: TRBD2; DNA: TGTGCCAGCAGCTTGCTCCCTAGCGGGGAGGGAGATACGCAGTATTTT; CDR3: CASSLLPSGEGDTQYF
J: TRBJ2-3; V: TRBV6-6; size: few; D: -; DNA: TGTGCCAGCAGTTGGGACACCAGCACAGATACGCAGTATTTT; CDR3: CASSWDTSTDTQYF
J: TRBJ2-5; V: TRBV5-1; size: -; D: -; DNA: TGCGCCAGCACCCTTGCCCAATCCGGGACCCAGTACTTC; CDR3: CASTLAQSGTQYF
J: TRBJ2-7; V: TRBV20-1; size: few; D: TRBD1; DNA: TGCAGTGCCAGTGGACAGGGCAAGCTTTACGAGCAGTACTTC; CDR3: CSASGQGKLYEQYF
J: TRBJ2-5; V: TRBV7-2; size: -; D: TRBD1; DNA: TGTGCCAGCAGCAAGGACAGGGTAAAAGAGACCCAGTACTTC; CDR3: CASSKDRVKETQYF
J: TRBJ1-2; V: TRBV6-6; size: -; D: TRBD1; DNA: TGTGCCAGCTACGACAGGGGGTTAGGTCACTATGGCTACACCTTC; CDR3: CASYDRGLGHYGYTF
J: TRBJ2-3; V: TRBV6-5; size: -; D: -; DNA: TGTGCCAGCAGTTCCGAAGGGACTGCTATTGGCACAGATACGCAGTATTTT; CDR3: CASSSEGTAIGTDTQYF
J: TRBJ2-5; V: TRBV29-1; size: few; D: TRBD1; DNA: TGCAGCGCTATGACAGGGGGCGCAGGGGAGACCCAGTACTTC; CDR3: CSAMTGGAGETQYF
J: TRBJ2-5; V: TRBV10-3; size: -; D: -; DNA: TGTGTCATCAGTGAGTCGGCAGAAGACTACCAAGAGACCCAGTACTTC; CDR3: CVISESAEDYQETQYF
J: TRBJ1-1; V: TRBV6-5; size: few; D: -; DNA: TGTGCCAGCAGAAGCCGCAAACAGGGTAACACTGAAGCTTTCTTT; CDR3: CASRSRKQGNTEAFF
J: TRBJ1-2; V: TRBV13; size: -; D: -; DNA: TGTGCCAGCAGCCCTTCAGAGAGCCTTGTCTATGGCTACACCTTC; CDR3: CASSPSESLVYGYTF
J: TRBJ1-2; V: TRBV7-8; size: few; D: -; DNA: TGTGCCAGCAGCCATGACAGCTTCTATGGCTACACCTTC; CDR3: CASSHDSFYGYTF
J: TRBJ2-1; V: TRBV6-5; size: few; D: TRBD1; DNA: TGTGCCAGCAGTTCGAGACAGGGGAGCTCCTACAATGAGCAGTTCTTC; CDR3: CASSSRQGSSYNEQFF
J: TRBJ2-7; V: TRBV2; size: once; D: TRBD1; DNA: TGTGCCAGCAGACAGGGGACAGGGGGTGCCTACGAGCAGTACTTC; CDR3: CASRQGTGGAYEQYF
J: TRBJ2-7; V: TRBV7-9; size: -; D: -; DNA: TGTGCCAGCAGCTTAGATCCCCGAGGCGAGCAGTACTTC; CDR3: CASSLDPRGEQYF
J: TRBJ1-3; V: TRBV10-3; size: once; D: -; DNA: TGTGCCGTTTCCGTTCCTGACGGAAACACCATATATTTT; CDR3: CAVSVPDGNTIYF
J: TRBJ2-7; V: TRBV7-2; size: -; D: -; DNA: TGTGCCAGCAACCTTGCCCCGGCAGGGTCGGGCTACGAGCAGTACTTC; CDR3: CASNLAPAGSGYEQYF
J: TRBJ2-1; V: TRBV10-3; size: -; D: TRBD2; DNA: TGTGCCATCAGTGAGTCTAATAGCGGGAGTGTCAATGAGCAGTTCTTC; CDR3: CAISESNSGSVNEQFF
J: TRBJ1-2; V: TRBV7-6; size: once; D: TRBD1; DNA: TGTGCCAGCAGCAACCGACAGGGACGTTATGGCTACACCTTC; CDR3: CASSNRQGRYGYTF
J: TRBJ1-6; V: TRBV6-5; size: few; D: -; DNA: TGTGCCAGCAGTTACTTCGACTCCGGCGGAACCCTCCACTTT; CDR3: CASSYFDSGGTLHF
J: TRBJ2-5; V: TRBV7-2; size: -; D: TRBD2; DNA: TGTGCCAGCAGCGTATCGACTAGCGGTCTTGAGCAGTACTTC; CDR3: CASSVSTSGLEQYF
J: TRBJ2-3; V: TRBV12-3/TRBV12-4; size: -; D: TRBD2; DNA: TGTGCCAGCAACACTTGGGCTAGCGGGACAGATACGCAGTATTTT; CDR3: CASNTWASGTDTQYF
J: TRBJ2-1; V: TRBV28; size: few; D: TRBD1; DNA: TGTGCCAGCAGCCAAACCGGGACAGTCTACAATGAGCAGTTCTTC; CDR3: CASSQTGTVYNEQFF
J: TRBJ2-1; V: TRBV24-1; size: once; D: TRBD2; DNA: TGTGCCACCAGTGATGTGGCTGGGCGGGAGAGCGCCTACAATGAGCAGTTCTTC; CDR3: CATSDVAGRESAYNEQFF
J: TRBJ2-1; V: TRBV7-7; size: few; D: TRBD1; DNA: TGTGCTAGCAGCTCCTCTAGGGGGCAAAATGAGCAGTTCTTC; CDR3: CASSSSRGQNEQFF
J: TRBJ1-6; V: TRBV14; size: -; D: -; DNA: TGTGCCAGCAGCCAAGATGGGCCCGGGCGCTCCTATAATTCACCCCTCCACTTT; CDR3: CASSQDGPGRSYNSPLHF
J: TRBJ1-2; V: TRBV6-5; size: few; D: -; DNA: TGTGCCAGCACCCTTAAGTCTCCAGGGCAGGGCGGCTACACCTTC; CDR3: CASTLKSPGQGGYTF
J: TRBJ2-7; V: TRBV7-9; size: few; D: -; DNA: TGTGCCAGCAGCTTAGCGCGGGACATTTCCTACGAGCAGTACTTC; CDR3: CASSLARDISYEQYF
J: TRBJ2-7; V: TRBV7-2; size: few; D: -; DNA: TGTGCCAGCAGCTTAGATGTGGGCGAGCAGTACTTC; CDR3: CASSLDVGEQYF
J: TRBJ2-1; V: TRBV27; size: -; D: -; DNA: TGTGCCAGCAGTTTATCGAGAGCAGGGTCCTACAATGAGCAGTTCTTC; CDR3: CASSLSRAGSYNEQFF
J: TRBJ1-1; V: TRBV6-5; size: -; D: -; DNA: TGTGCCAGCAGGTATAACACTGAAGCTTTCTTT; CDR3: CASRYNTEAFF